The 22 T cell receptor beta chains below come from one sample, sequenced in a study of blood T cells in healthy people across ages. PCR was performed a second time for roughly 7 to 11 cycles using a sample-barcoded 5' primer and a J-beta primer mix. TCRdb reprocessed the 5' RACE reads with MiXCR, giving one entry per CDR3 protein. The sample has over a million distinct CDR3 sequences, about 40% seen once; the top ten hold 7% to 9%. Input material: blood. Receptors originate from a woman between 18 and 29 years old in good health.

Here the CDR3 reads CASRKISGSAAEQYF. DNA for the CDR3: TGTGCCAGCAGGAAGATAAGCGGGAGTGCGGCAGAGCAGTACTTC. J is TRBJ2-4 and V is TRBV6-2 or TRBV6-3, with 8 bases lining up with TRBD2. Germline CDR1 and CDR2: MNHEY and SVGEGT. V lost 6 bases and J lost 13; bases outside the gene matches: 17. The CDR3 length is 15 residues.

The CDR3, as DNA: TGTGCCAGCAGCGGACTAGCGGGGGGCGCCCTCCAAGAGACCCAGTACTTC. This gives the protein CASSGLAGGALQETQYF. The V gene is TRBV9, the J gene TRBJ2-5; TRBD2 matches 13 bases. The CDR3 is made up of 17 amino acids. The junction had 6 bases not matched to a gene; V was cut back by 3 bases and J by 1 base. Germline CDR1 and CDR2: SGDLS and YYNGEE.

The chain uses TRBV20-1 and TRBJ2-7; 9 nucleotides agree with TRBD2. With 6 bases clipped from V and 3 bases from J, the junction kept 3 bases outside the gene matches. Germline lookup yields CDR1 DFQATT and CDR2 SNEGSKA (reference sequence). The length of the CDR3 is 12 residues. This CDR3 reads CSALAGNYEQYF. CDR3 DNA sequence: TGCAGTGCCCTAGCGGGGAACTACGAGCAGTACTTC.

There are a few counts of this clonotype. The V and J genes are TRBV6-1 and TRBJ1-2; the D gene is possibly TRBD1 (5 bases). V lost 2 bases, J lost 4 bases, and 14 bases lay in between. Per germline, CDR1 MNHNS and CDR2 SASEGT. The length of the CDR3 is 15 residues. In DNA, the CDR3 is TGTGCCAGCAGTGAACTGGGGGGACTCATCTATGGCTACACCTTC. The encoded protein is CASSELGGLIYGYTF.

This clonotype has just a few counts. The chain has TRBV20-1 and TRBJ2-7; 10 nucleotides agree with TRBD2. Germline assignment: CDR1 DFQATT and CDR2 SNEGSKA (reference sequence). Germline trimming cut 7 bases from V and 3 bases from J; bases unmatched to any gene: 15. This CDR3 is built from 16 residues. DNA for the CDR3: TGCAGTGGGGTCGTGAGCGGGAGGGTTTCAGACTACGAGCAGTACTTC. This translates into CSGVVSGRVSDYEQYF.

This clonotype was seen more than once but under ten times. The chain joins TRBV15 to TRBJ2-7, with TRBD2 matching over 8 bases. CDR1 and CDR2 from the germline V gene are LNHNV and YYDKDF (reference sequence). This CDR3 has 17 residues. V lost 0 bases and J lost 0; bases outside the gene matches: 7. CDR3 bases: TGTGCCACCAGCAGAGATGTTTTAGCGGGGAGCTCCTACGAGCAGTACTTC. The encoded protein is CATSRDVLAGSSYEQYF. Variable domain in full (rest from reference TRBV15 and TRBJ2-7): DAMVIQNPRYQVTQFGKPVTLSCSQTLNHNVMYWYQQKSSQAPKLLFHYYDKDFNNEADTPDNFQSRRPNTSFCFLDIRSPGLGDTAMYLCATSRDVLAGSSYEQYFGPGTRLTVT.

This clonotype appeared once. The CDR3 region has the DNA TGTGCCAGCAGTTATAAAACAGGGAGATACAATGAGCAGTTCTTC. Residues: CASSYKTGRYNEQFF. The chain couples TRBV6-6 to TRBJ2-1; weak D call: TRBD1 (6 bases). V lost 3 bases and J 4 bases, leaving 13 bases between the germline ends. Germline CDR1 reads MNHNY; CDR2 reads SVGAGI (reference sequence). This CDR3 spans 15 amino acids.

This clonotype has a handful of counts. V gene TRBV7-2 combines with J gene TRBJ2-4; TRBD2 matches at 12 bases. The CDR3 totals 16 residues. With V trimmed by 1 base and J by 6 bases, 4 bases remained unmatched. CDR1 is SGHTA, CDR2 FQGNSA, per germline. This CDR3 is CASSLELAGGLNIQYF. The CDR3 DNA sequence: TGTGCCAGCAGCTTAGAACTAGCGGGGGGACTAAACATTCAGTACTTC.

To note about this clonotype: At one of its ends the junction is not consistent with the germline gene, which may arise from a read error. The CDR3 region has the DNA TGTACCAGCAGCCAAGGACAGGTCTATGGCTACACCTTC. It yields the protein CTSSQGQVYGYTF. The chain employs TRBV14 and TRBJ1-2, with 7 bases that match TRBD1. This CDR3 has 13 residues. From germline, CDR1 is SGHDN and CDR2 FVKESK. The full variable domain, rest sourced from reference TRBV14 and TRBJ1-2, is EAGVTQFPSHSVIEKGQTVTLRCDPISGHDNLYWYRRVMGKEIKFLLHFVKESKQDESGMPNNRFLAERTGGTYSTLKVQPAELEDSGVYFCTSSQGQVYGYTFGSGTRLTVV.

The chain joins TRBV2 to TRBJ2-1; the D gene is possibly TRBD2 (6 bases). Germline V gene data show CDR1 as SNHLY and CDR2 as FYNNEI. This CDR3 is 12 amino acids long. Trimming stripped 7 bases from V and 8 bases from J, with 12 bases between. Here the CDR3 reads CASMEGTHEQFF. The CDR3 coding sequence is TGTGCCAGCATGGAGGGGACCCATGAGCAGTTCTTC.

This clonotype turned up a few times. The chain uses TRBV20-1 and TRBJ2-7, with 12 bases lining up with TRBD2. The CDR3 loop spans 15 amino acids. Germline V CDR1 and CDR2: DFQATT, SNEGSKA (reference sequence). V shed 6 bases and J 0 bases; nucleotides not matched to a gene: 6. The DNA of the CDR3 is TGCAGTGCCCTCCGACTAGCGGGAGACTCCTACGAGCAGTACTTC. Encoded protein: CSALRLAGDSYEQYF.

The chain carries TRBV10-3 and TRBJ2-3; the D gene could be TRBD1 or TRBD2 (6 bases each). Germline V gene sequence: CDR1 ENHRY, CDR2 SYGVKD. The germline V and J ends were trimmed by 10 bases and 2 bases, with 19 bases remaining between them. CDR3 length: 15 amino acids. CDR3 nucleotides: TGTGCCACTACAGGGACTCGGGTAGACACAGATACGCAGTATTTT. Translation gives CATTGTRVDTDTQYF.

The rearrangement links TRBV27 to TRBJ2-1; a weak D match, TRBD2 (6 bases). From germline, CDR1 is MNHEY and CDR2 SMNVEV (reference sequence). The CDR3 sequence is 15 residues long. V dropped 3 bases and J dropped 5 bases, with 14 bases sitting between them. In nucleotides, the CDR3 is TGTGCCAGCAGTTTTCGACTAGGCCTAAACAATGAGCAGTTCTTC. It codes for CASSFRLGLNNEQFF.

V is TRBV6-5 and J is TRBJ2-7; maybe TRBD1 (6 bases). Germline V gene lookup returns CDR1 MNHEY and CDR2 SVGAGI. The germline V and J ends were trimmed by 3 bases and 2 bases, with 11 bases remaining between them. This CDR3 is built from 14 residues. The DNA for the CDR3 is TGTGCCAGCAGTTATCAGGGGTCCCCCTACGAGCAGTACTTC. It specifies CASSYQGSPYEQYF.

J is TRBJ2-1 and V is TRBV7-2, with 8 bases matching TRBD2. CDR3 length: 16 residues. V shed 2 bases, J shed 4 bases, and the junction held 7 bases outside the gene matches. In germline, CDR1 is SGHTA, CDR2 FQGNSA. The CDR3 reads CASSLFPGTRYNEQFF. The CDR3 DNA follows: TGTGCCAGCAGCTTATTTCCCGGGACTAGGTACAATGAGCAGTTCTTC.

The V gene is TRBV6-1, the J gene TRBJ2-1, with D unclear. The end of the DNA is better explained by TRBJ2-7, so the J call may be wrong. This CDR3 is built from 14 residues. CDR1 MNHNS and CDR2 SASEGT come from the germline V gene. The CDR3 is CASSPGISYNEQYF. CDR3 in DNA: TGTGCCAGCAGTCCCGGTATCTCCTACAATGAGCAGTACTTC.

As regards this clonotype: A junction boundary mismatches the germline segment, possibly from a read error. V usage is TRBV7-9 and J usage is TRBJ2-1; D not certain. This CDR3 is 14 amino acids long. Germline CDR1 is SEHNR and CDR2 is FQNEAQ (reference sequence). The CDR3 DNA reads TGTGCCAGCCGCTTAATTGCCGTTTACAATGAGCAGTTCTTC. Translation: CASRLIAVYNEQFF.

This chain connects TRBV20-1 to TRBJ1-6; D might be TRBD1 (6 bases). V lost 0 bases to trimming and J lost 10 bases, with 13 bases between them. The CDR3 contains 14 residues. Germline loops: CDR1 DFQATT, CDR2 SNEGSKA (reference sequence). This CDR3 reads CSARDMGGMSPLHF. The CDR3 bases are TGCAGTGCTAGAGATATGGGGGGCATGTCACCCCTCCACTTT.

Of note for this clonotype: An end of the junction does not agree with germline; a read error may underlie this. The chain uses TRBV12-3 or TRBV12-4 and TRBJ1-1; perhaps TRBD1 as D (5 bases). This CDR3 has 14 amino acids. The CDR3: CAGSLRTMNTEAFF. As DNA, the CDR3 is TGTGCCGGCAGTTTACGGACAATGAACACTGAAGCTTTCTTT.

J is TRBJ1-2 and V is TRBV10-3; the D gene is possibly TRBD1 (6 bases). Trimming took off 10 bases at V and 4 bases at J, with 16 bases between the two ends. Germline assignment: CDR1 ENHRY and CDR2 SYGVKD. This CDR3 is 13 amino acids long. The CDR3 spells CATERQGSYGYTF. CDR3 DNA: TGTGCCACCGAACGCCAGGGGTCCTATGGCTACACCTTC.

This clonotype showed up just a few times. The rearrangement joins TRBV6-5 to TRBJ2-1; D uncertain. Germline assignment: CDR1 MNHEY and CDR2 SVGAGI. CDR3 size: 15 residues. Trimming left V 0 bases short and J 2 bases short, with 8 bases between. The CDR3 protein is CASSYSREPYNEQFF. The CDR3 bases are TGTGCCAGCAGTTACTCTCGCGAACCCTACAATGAGCAGTTCTTC.

The chain carries TRBV6-6 and TRBJ2-1, with D possibly TRBD2 on 7 matching bases. Germline V gene lookup returns CDR1 MNHNY and CDR2 SVGAGI (reference sequence). V lost 2 bases to trimming and J lost 9 bases, with 17 bases between them. This CDR3 contains 15 residues. The CDR3: CASSYGGGGRFEQFF. CDR3 bases: TGTGCCAGCAGTTACGGTGGGGGGGGGCGGTTTGAGCAGTTCTTC.